Listed below are T cell receptor beta chains from one sample, sequenced in a study of tumor-infiltrating lymphocytes in primary liver carcinoma. MiXCR, run by TCRdb on the multiplex PCR reads, gives a single entry per CDR3 protein. The table shows more than 150,000 distinct CDR3 sequences, with about 60% occurring only once. Sample: peripheral blood. These receptors all come from a man in his forties or fifties with primary liver carcinoma and hepatitis B virus infection. The CDR3 runs from the conserved cysteine through the conserved F or W. Each record gives: CDR3 length, clone size, J gene, V gene, D gene, CDR3 protein, CDR3 DNA. The D gene is left open where the match is weak. For some rows the clone size is stated as once, few or many, or as a class when expanded; others skip it.

length: 14; size: -; J: TRBJ1-5; V: TRBV6-6; D: -; CDR3: CASSLQGGGQPQHF; DNA: TGTGCCAGCAGTTTACAGGGTGGTGGTCAGCCCCAGCATTTT
length: 12; size: -; J: TRBJ2-1; V: TRBV7-3; D: -; CDR3: CASSLTGDEQFF; DNA: TGTGCCAGCAGCTTAACTGGGGATGAGCAGTTCTTC
length: 15; size: many; J: TRBJ2-7; V: TRBV29-1; D: -; CDR3: CSVVWAWTVSYEQYF; DNA: TGCAGCGTTGTTTGGGCGTGGACAGTCTCCTACGAGCAGTACTTC
length: 16; size: few; J: TRBJ1-2; V: TRBV29-1; D: TRBD1; CDR3: CSVLFVSGGADYGYTF; DNA: TGCAGCGTCCTATTTGTTTCAGGGGGCGCAGACTATGGCTACACCTTC
length: 11; size: few; J: TRBJ2-5; V: TRBV5-6; D: -; CDR3: CASNLEGTQYF; DNA: TGTGCCAGCAACTTGGAAGGGACCCAGTACTTC
length: 16; size: -; J: TRBJ2-5; V: TRBV28; D: TRBD2; CDR3: CASSLRLAGTQETQYF; DNA: TGTGCCAGCAGTCTAAGACTAGCGGGGACCCAAGAGACCCAGTACTTC
length: 13; size: -; J: TRBJ2-1; V: TRBV6-5; D: -; CDR3: CASSYIPGQEQSF; DNA: TGTGCCAGCAGTTACATACCCGGACAAGAACAGTCCTTC
length: 15; size: -; J: TRBJ1-1; V: TRBV30; D: TRBD1; CDR3: CAWNMRGQGNTEAFF; DNA: TGTGCCTGGAACATGAGGGGACAGGGAAACACTGAAGCTTTCTTT
length: 13; size: -; J: TRBJ1-1; V: TRBV16; D: -; CDR3: CASSQWDKPEAFF; DNA: TGTGCCAGCAGCCAGTGGGACAAGCCTGAAGCTTTCTTT
length: 14; size: -; J: TRBJ2-3; V: TRBV6-5; D: -; CDR3: CASSYGGWADTQYF; DNA: TGTGCCAGCAGTTATGGGGGTTGGGCAGATACGCAGTATTTT
length: 14; size: -; J: TRBJ2-7; V: TRBV6-2/TRBV6-3; D: -; CDR3: CASSYGTFSDEQYF; DNA: TGTGCCAGCAGTTACGGGACATTTAGCGACGAGCAGTACTTC
length: 11; size: many; J: TRBJ2-7; V: TRBV11-2; D: -; CDR3: CASSPHFEQYF; DNA: TGTGCCAGCAGCCCCCACTTCGAGCAGTACTTC
length: 12; size: -; J: TRBJ2-7; V: TRBV30; D: -; CDR3: CACQGMVHEQYF; DNA: TGTGCCTGTCAGGGTATGGTACACGAGCAGTACTTC
length: 14; size: -; J: TRBJ1-4; V: TRBV11-2; D: -; CDR3: CASSFGGPDEKLLF; DNA: TGTGCCAGCAGCTTTGGGGGCCCCGACGAAAAACTGCTTTTT
length: 13; size: many; J: TRBJ1-1; V: TRBV11-2; D: -; CDR3: CASSLAPQGEAFF; DNA: TGTGCCAGCAGCTTAGCCCCACAGGGTGAAGCTTTCTTT
length: 13; size: -; J: TRBJ1-1; V: TRBV4-1; D: -; CDR3: CASSQDYGTEAFF; DNA: TGCGCCAGCAGCCAAGATTACGGAACTGAAGCTTTCTTT
length: 14; size: few; J: TRBJ2-3; V: TRBV13; D: -; CDR3: CASSYSGPGDTQYF; DNA: TGTGCCAGCAGTTATAGTGGTCCAGGGGATACGCAGTATTTT
length: 13; size: -; J: TRBJ1-1; V: TRBV29-1; D: -; CDR3: CSVRTTVNTEALF; DNA: TGCAGCGTCAGGACGACAGTGAACACTGAAGCTCTCTTT
length: 13; size: once; J: TRBJ1-6; V: TRBV12-3/TRBV12-4; D: -; CDR3: CASSYRIGIPLHF; DNA: TGTGCCAGCAGTTACAGGATTGGGATTCCCCTCCACTTT
length: 16; size: -; J: TRBJ2-7; V: TRBV11-3; D: -; CDR3: CASSVGQHSHSYEQYF; DNA: TGTGCCAGCAGTGTCGGACAGCACAGCCACTCCTACGAGCAGTATTTC
length: 14; size: -; J: TRBJ2-7; V: TRBV12-3/TRBV12-4; D: -; CDR3: CASSFYRVDREQYF; DNA: TGTGCCAGCAGTTTCTATAGGGTAGACAGGGAGCAGTACTTC
length: 14; size: -; J: TRBJ2-5; V: TRBV13; D: TRBD1; CDR3: CANSPRQGLETQYF; DNA: TGTGCCAACAGCCCGCGACAGGGGCTGGAGACCCAGTACTTC
length: 15; size: -; J: TRBJ2-5; V: TRBV4-1; D: -; CDR3: CASSQEKLARETQYF; DNA: TGCGCCAGCAGCCAAGAGAAACTAGCACGAGAGACCCAGTACTTC